The T cell receptor beta chain under discussion was sequenced for a study of blood T cell repertoires in COVID-19. Study summary: Sample material is recorded as cDNA or gDNA derived from T cells, B-cell-depleted T cells, or PBMCs.

Deletions cut 5 bases from V and 4 bases from J, with 22 bases between. The CDR3 loop spans 17 amino acids. The V gene's germline CDR1 is SEHNR and CDR2 FQNEAQ (reference sequence). Assay used: immunoSEQ multiplex PCR; TCRdb lists only in-frame clones, some missing. This sample has 75,000 to 80,000 clones; approximately 90% occur once, and the top ten carry 8.5% to 9.5%. Sequencing was carried out using peripheral blood. The receptor was derived from a human donor in a cohort sampled during active COVID-19. The rearrangement links TRBV7-9 to TRBJ2-3; D not resolved. CDR3 loop: CASSRLELRRRPDTQYF. Here the CDR3 DNA reads TGTGCCAGCAGCCGGTTAGAATTAAGGAGAAGGCCAGATACGCAGTATTTT.